A selection of T cell receptor beta chains follows, all from one sample in a study of identical twins. TCRdb processed the 5' RACE reads anew with MiXCR; each CDR3 protein has one entry. Of about 790,000 distinct CDR3 sequences listed, about 20% are singletons. These data were also reused for a study on T cells expressing NK-cell markers.

The specimen sequenced was PBMCs. These receptors originate from a woman between 18 and 30 years old in good health. The CDR3 runs from the conserved cysteine through the conserved F or W. Fields, in order: V gene, J gene, CDR3 length, CDR3 protein.

v_gene: TRBV24-1; j_gene: TRBJ2-1; len: 15; CDR3aa: CATSDGLAGTNEQFF
v_gene: TRBV7-8; j_gene: TRBJ2-7; len: 15; CDR3aa: CASSLAWGHSYEQYF
v_gene: TRBV9; j_gene: TRBJ2-3; len: 12; CDR3aa: CASSVDSNTQYF
v_gene: TRBV7-2; j_gene: TRBJ1-2; len: 15; CDR3aa: CASSPRRGLNYGYTF
v_gene: TRBV11-2; j_gene: TRBJ2-2; len: 15; CDR3aa: CASSLAARRTGELFF
v_gene: TRBV29-1; j_gene: TRBJ2-7; len: 11; CDR3aa: CSVENSHEQYF
v_gene: TRBV4-3; j_gene: TRBJ2-1; len: 15; CDR3aa: CASSPQTSAYNEQFF
v_gene: TRBV12-3/TRBV12-4; j_gene: TRBJ1-1; len: 11; CDR3aa: CASTAVTEAFF
v_gene: TRBV6-1; j_gene: TRBJ1-2; len: 13; CDR3aa: CASSVDGDYGYTF
v_gene: TRBV12-3/TRBV12-4; j_gene: TRBJ2-7; len: 14; CDR3aa: CASSKQVYSYEQYF
v_gene: TRBV24-1; j_gene: TRBJ2-1; len: 16; CDR3aa: CATSDPVAGGANEQFF
v_gene: TRBV20-1; j_gene: TRBJ1-5; len: 15; CDR3aa: CSAGAGQGMDQPQHF
v_gene: TRBV24-1; j_gene: TRBJ2-3; len: 16; CDR3aa: CATSDSSGGPADTQYF
v_gene: TRBV5-1; j_gene: TRBJ2-7; len: 15; CDR3aa: CASSLRQGLVAEQYF
v_gene: TRBV30; j_gene: TRBJ2-7; len: 13; CDR3aa: CAWSVRGAGEQYF
v_gene: TRBV12-3/TRBV12-4; j_gene: TRBJ2-5; len: 17; CDR3aa: CASSLGPLERGKETQYF
v_gene: TRBV20-1; j_gene: TRBJ2-1; len: 11; CDR3aa: CSVLTYNEQFF
v_gene: TRBV5-1; j_gene: TRBJ2-5; len: 16; CDR3aa: CASSLGENGREETQYF
v_gene: TRBV29-1; j_gene: TRBJ2-6; len: 16; CDR3aa: CSVWLGHPNWANVLTF
v_gene: TRBV5-1; j_gene: TRBJ2-7; len: 14; CDR3aa: CASSTTASSYEQYF
v_gene: TRBV28; j_gene: TRBJ2-5; len: 16; CDR3aa: CASSPGVTLGQETQYF
v_gene: TRBV5-1; j_gene: TRBJ2-2; len: 18; CDR3aa: CASSTYSKVAPNTGELFF
v_gene: TRBV11-1; j_gene: TRBJ1-3; len: 18; CDR3aa: CASSLQDRGLPSGNTIYF
v_gene: TRBV5-5; j_gene: TRBJ2-1; len: 16; CDR3aa: CASRTGTGRLYNEQFF
v_gene: TRBV20-1; j_gene: TRBJ2-7; len: 14; CDR3aa: CSAETGLARYEQYF
v_gene: TRBV6-5; j_gene: TRBJ2-7; len: 16; CDR3aa: CASSYSMSSGGYEQYF
v_gene: TRBV6-1; j_gene: TRBJ2-7; len: 15; CDR3aa: CASTHSGGQTYEQYF
v_gene: TRBV7-9; j_gene: TRBJ2-1; len: 14; CDR3aa: CASSYQLAGVMVLF
v_gene: TRBV19; j_gene: TRBJ1-5; len: 14; CDR3aa: CASSFQRGQQPQHF
v_gene: TRBV11-2; j_gene: TRBJ2-1; len: 18; CDR3aa: CASSRRGGGSSSYNEQFF
v_gene: TRBV5-1; j_gene: TRBJ2-7; len: 17; CDR3aa: CASSLAPRGGDLNEQYF
v_gene: TRBV12-3/TRBV12-4; j_gene: TRBJ2-7; len: 15; CDR3aa: CASRLGLASTIEQYF
v_gene: TRBV10-3; j_gene: TRBJ2-5; len: 19; CDR3aa: CAISESPASGRTPQETQYF
v_gene: TRBV7-8; j_gene: TRBJ1-1; len: 16; CDR3aa: CASSSKILGGGTEAFF
v_gene: TRBV2; j_gene: TRBJ1-5; len: 13; CDR3aa: CASMDRGNQPQHF